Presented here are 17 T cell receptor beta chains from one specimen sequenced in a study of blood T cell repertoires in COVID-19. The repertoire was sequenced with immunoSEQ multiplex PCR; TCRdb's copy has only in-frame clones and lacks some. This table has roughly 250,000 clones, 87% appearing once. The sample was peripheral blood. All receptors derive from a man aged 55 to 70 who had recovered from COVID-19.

CDR3 DNA sequence: TGTGCCAGCAAATACCCCTATAGCAATCAGCCCCAGCATTTT. Encoded protein: CASKYPYSNQPQHF. The rearrangement joins TRBV28 to TRBJ1-5; D remains unclear. Trimming shortened V by 7 bases and J by 0 bases, and 10 bases separated the two germline ends. The germline gives CDR1 MDHEN, CDR2 SYDVKM. The CDR3 length is 14 residues.

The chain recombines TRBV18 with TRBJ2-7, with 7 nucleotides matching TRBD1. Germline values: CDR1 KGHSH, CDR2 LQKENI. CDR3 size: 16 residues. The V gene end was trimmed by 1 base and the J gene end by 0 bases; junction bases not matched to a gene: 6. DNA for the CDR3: TGTGCCAGCTCACCACTGCCGGGACAGAGCTCCTACGAGCAGTACTTC. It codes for CASSPLPGQSSYEQYF.

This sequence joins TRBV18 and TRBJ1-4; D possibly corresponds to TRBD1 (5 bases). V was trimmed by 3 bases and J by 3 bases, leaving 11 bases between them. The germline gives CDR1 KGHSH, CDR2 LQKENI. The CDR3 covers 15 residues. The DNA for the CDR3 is TGTGCCAGCTCACCCGGCGGGGGTGCTAATGAAAAACTGTTTTTT. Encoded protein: CASSPGGGANEKLFF.

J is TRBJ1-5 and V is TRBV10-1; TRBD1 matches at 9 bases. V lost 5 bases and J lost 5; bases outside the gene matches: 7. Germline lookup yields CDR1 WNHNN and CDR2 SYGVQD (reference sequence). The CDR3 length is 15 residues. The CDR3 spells CASSPGTGRDQPQHF. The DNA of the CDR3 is TGCGCCAGCAGTCCCGGGACAGGGAGAGATCAGCCCCAGCATTTT.

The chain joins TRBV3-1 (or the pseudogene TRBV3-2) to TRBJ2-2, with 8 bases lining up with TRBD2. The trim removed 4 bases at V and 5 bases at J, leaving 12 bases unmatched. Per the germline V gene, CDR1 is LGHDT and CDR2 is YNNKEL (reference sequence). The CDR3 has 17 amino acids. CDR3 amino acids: CASSLNPTGGRTGELFF. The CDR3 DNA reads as TGTGCCAGCAGCCTTAACCCTACGGGGGGGCGGACCGGGGAGCTGTTTTTT.

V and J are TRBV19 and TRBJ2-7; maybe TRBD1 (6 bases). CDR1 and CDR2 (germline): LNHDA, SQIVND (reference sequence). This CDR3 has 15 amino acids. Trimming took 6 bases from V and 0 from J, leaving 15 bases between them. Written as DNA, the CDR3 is TGTGCCAGTAGCAAAGCCGGACAGATCTCCTACGAGCAGTACTTC. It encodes CASSKAGQISYEQYF.

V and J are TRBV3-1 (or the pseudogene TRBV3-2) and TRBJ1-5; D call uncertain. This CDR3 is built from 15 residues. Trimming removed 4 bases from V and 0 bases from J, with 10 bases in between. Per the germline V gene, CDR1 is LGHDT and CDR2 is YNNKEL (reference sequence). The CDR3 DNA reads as TGTGCCAGCAGCCCCGACTCCTATAGCAATCAGCCCCAGCATTTT. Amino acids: CASSPDSYSNQPQHF.

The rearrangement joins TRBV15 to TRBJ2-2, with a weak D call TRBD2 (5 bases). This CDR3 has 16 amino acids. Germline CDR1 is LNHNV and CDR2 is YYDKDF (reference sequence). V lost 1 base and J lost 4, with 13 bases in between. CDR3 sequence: CATSRGRGSPTGELFF. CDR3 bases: TGTGCCACCAGCAGAGGTCGGGGAAGCCCCACCGGGGAGCTGTTTTTT.

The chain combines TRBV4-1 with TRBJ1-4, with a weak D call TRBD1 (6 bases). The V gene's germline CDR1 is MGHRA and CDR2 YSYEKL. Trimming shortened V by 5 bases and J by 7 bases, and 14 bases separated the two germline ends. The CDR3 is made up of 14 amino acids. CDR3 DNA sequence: TGCGCCAGCAGCTTAGGGGGTAGGAGTGAAAAACTGTTTTTT. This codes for CASSLGGRSEKLFF.

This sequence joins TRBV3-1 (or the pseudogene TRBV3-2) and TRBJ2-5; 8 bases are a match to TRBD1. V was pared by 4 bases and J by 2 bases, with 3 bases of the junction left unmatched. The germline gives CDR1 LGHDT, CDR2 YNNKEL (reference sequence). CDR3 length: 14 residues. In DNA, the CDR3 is TGTGCCAGCAGCCCAGGGGGCTGGCAAGAGACCCAGTACTTC. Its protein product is CASSPGGWQETQYF.

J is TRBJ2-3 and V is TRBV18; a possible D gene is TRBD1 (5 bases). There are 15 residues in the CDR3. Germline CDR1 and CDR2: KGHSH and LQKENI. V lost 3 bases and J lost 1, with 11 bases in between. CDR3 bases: TGTGCCAGCTCACCGGGGCCGGCAGGCACAGATACGCAGTATTTT. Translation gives CASSPGPAGTDTQYF.

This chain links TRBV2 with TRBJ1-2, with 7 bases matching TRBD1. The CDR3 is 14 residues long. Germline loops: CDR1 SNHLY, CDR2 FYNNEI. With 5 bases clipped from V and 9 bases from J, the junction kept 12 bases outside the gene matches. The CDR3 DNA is TGTGCCAGCAGTCTACGACAGGGCGTCTACAGCTACACCTTC. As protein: CASSLRQGVYSYTF. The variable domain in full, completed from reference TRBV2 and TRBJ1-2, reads EPEVTQTPSHQVTQMGQEVILRCVPISNHLYFYWYRQILGQKVEFLVSFYNNEISEKSEIFDDQFSVERPDGSNFTLKIRSTKLEDSAMYFCASSLRQGVYSYTFGSGTRLTVV.

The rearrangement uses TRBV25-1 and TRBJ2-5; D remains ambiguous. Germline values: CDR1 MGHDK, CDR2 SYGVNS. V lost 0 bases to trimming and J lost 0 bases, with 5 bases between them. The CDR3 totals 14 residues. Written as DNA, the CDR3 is TGTGCCAGCAGTGAATACCGGGACCAAGAGACCCAGTACTTC. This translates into CASSEYRDQETQYF.

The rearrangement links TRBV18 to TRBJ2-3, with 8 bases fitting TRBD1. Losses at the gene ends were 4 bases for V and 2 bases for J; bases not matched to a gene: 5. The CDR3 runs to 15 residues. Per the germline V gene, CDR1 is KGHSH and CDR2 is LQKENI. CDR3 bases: TGTGCCAGCTCACGCAGGGGGCAGTTCACAGATACGCAGTATTTT. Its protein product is CASSRRGQFTDTQYF.

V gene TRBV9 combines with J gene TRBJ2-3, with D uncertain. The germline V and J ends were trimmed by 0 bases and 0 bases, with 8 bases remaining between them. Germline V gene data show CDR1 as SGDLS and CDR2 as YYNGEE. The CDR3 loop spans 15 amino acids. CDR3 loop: CASSVGLTSTDTQYF. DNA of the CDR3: TGTGCCAGCAGCGTAGGACTGACTAGCACAGATACGCAGTATTTT.

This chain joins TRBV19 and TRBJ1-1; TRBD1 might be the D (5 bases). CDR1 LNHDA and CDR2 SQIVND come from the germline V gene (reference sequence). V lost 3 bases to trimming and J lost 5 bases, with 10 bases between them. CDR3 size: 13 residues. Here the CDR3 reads CASSMWGRTEAFF. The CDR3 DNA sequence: TGTGCCAGTAGTATGTGGGGGAGGACTGAAGCTTTCTTT.

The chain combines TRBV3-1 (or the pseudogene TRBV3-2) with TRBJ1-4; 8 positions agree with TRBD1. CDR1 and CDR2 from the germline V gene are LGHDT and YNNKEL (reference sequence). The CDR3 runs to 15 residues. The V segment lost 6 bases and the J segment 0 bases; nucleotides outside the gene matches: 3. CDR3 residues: CASRQGGATNEKLFF. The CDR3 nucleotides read TGTGCCAGCAGACAGGGGGGAGCAACTAATGAAAAACTGTTTTTT.